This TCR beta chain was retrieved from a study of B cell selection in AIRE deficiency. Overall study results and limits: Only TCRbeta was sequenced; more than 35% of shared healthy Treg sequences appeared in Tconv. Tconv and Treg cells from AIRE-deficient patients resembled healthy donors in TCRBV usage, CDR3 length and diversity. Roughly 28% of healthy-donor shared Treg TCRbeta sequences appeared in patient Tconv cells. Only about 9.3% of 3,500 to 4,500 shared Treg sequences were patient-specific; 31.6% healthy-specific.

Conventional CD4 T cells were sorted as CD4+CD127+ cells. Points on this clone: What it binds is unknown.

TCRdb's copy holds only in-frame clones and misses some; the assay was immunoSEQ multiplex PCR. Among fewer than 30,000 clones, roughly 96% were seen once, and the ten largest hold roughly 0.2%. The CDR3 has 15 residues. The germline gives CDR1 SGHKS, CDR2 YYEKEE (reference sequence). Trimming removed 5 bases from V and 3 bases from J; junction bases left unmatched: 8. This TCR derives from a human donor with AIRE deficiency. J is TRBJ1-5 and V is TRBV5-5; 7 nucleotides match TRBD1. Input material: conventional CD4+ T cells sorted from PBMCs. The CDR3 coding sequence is TGTGCCAGCAGGGGGGGCAGGGGGACCAATCAGCCCCAGCATTTT. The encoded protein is CASRGGRGTNQPQHF.